This section outlines one TCR beta chain sequence together with its context. Antigen specificity is unknown. CDR1 and CDR2 from the germline V gene are SGHTS and YDEGEE. The CDR3 consists of 13 residues. V lost 5 bases, J lost 7 bases, and 10 bases lay in between. These data belong to a study of a mutant IDH1 vaccine in newly diagnosed glioma. Sample time point: week 23, last vaccination. The study gave 300 ug of mutant IDH1 20-mer peptide per vaccine dose, with topical imiquimod. Only in-frame clones appear in the TCRdb table, and some are missing; sequencing was by immunoSEQ multiplex PCR. The sample records around 26,000 clones, approximately 82% being singletons.

This specimen was PBMCs, taken from a glioma patient whose treatment included an IDH1 peptide vaccine. J is TRBJ1-6 and V is TRBV5-8; D call uncertain. The receptor was isolated from a woman in her 30s with glioma. The CDR3 DNA reads TGTGCCAGCAGACCTCAGAGGAATTCACCCCTCCACTTT. Translation gives CASRPQRNSPLHF.